The 22 T cell receptor beta chains given below trace back to one sample, sequenced in a study of T cell responses to AZD1222 COVID-19 vaccine. The repertoire was sequenced with immunoSEQ multiplex PCR; TCRdb's copy has only in-frame clones and lacks some. The table lists about 98,000 clones, around nine tenths of them singletons, with about a tenth in the top ten. This material consisted of peripheral blood, taken on day 0 of MenACWY control vaccination. The receptors shown here come from an adult in good health.

The CDR3 coding sequence is TGTGCCAGCAGTCTGGGACTAGCCCATCTCAAGAATGAGCAGTTCTTC. Translated: CASSLGLAHLKNEQFF. This chain links TRBV6-2 or TRBV6-3 with TRBJ2-1; TRBD2 agrees at 9 bases. The V and J ends lost 5 bases and 7 bases, in that order; junction bases with no gene match: 12. Germline CDR1 MNHEY, CDR2 SVGEGT. This CDR3 region has 16 residues.

This clone was observed a handful of times. The V call is TRBV24-1, the J call TRBJ1-3; tentatively, D is TRBD1 (5 bases). From germline, CDR1 is KGHDR and CDR2 SFDVKD. The CDR3 has 17 residues. V lost 4 bases to trimming and J lost 0 bases, with 15 bases between them. CDR3 in DNA: TGTGCCACCAGTGAGCCCTCAGGGCCCGTCTCTGGAAACACCATATATTTT. Its translation: CATSEPSGPVSGNTIYF.

V usage is TRBV19 and J usage is TRBJ2-6; tentative D call: TRBD1 (6 bases). The CDR3 runs to 16 residues. Germline assignment: CDR1 LNHDA and CDR2 SQIVND (reference sequence). Between the trimmed V and J ends, which lost 7 bases and 1 base, there was a span of 14 bases. CDR3 coding DNA: TGTGCCAGTATGCCCCGGGACATTTCTGGGGCCAACGTCCTGACTTTC. Translated, it gives CASMPRDISGANVLTF.

The V and J genes are TRBV16 and TRBJ2-1; D gene uncertain. The germline V and J ends were trimmed by 9 bases and 5 bases, with 14 bases remaining between them. This CDR3 is built from 13 residues. CDR1 is KGHSY and CDR2 is FQNENV in the germline V gene. The CDR3 coding sequence is TGTGCCAGTGCACATAGGACCGACAATGAGCAGTTCTTC. Translated, it gives CASAHRTDNEQFF.

The chain uses TRBV6-2 or TRBV6-3 and TRBJ1-1; D may be TRBD1 (6 bases). Germline CDR1 and CDR2: MNHEY and SVGEGT. The V end was cut by 4 bases, the J end by 0 bases, with 9 bases between. The CDR3 is 14 residues long. The CDR3 DNA is TGTGCCAGCAGTTTTCAGGGGCTGAACACTGAAGCTTTCTTT. It codes for CASSFQGLNTEAFF.

The chain carries TRBV7-2 and TRBJ2-5, with D tentatively TRBD1 or TRBD2 (6 bases each). The V end lost 4 bases, the J end lost 5 bases, and 17 bases lay between the germline ends. The germline V gene encodes CDR1 SGHTA and CDR2 FQGNSA. CDR3 length: 15 amino acids. CDR3 protein: CASSSLGGRGETQYF. DNA of the CDR3: TGTGCCAGCAGCTCCCTGGGGGGCCGGGGCGAGACCCAGTACTTC.

The DNA for the CDR3 is TGTGCCAGCAGCTGGGTAGAAACGGATGGCTACACCTTC. Translation: CASSWVETDGYTF. This chain links TRBV5-6 with TRBJ1-2; the D is unclear. V was shortened by 3 bases and J by 6 bases, with 12 bases between the two germline ends. CDR3 length equals 13 residues. Germline V lookup: CDR1 SGHDT, CDR2 YYEEEE.

The V and J genes are TRBV19 and TRBJ1-2, with 7 bases matching TRBD1. The V segment lost 7 bases and the J segment 2 bases; nucleotides outside the gene matches: 4. The CDR3 covers 13 residues. In germline, CDR1 is LNHDA, CDR2 SQIVND (reference sequence). The CDR3 coding sequence is TGTGCCAGTACCTTACAGGGGAACTATGGCTACACCTTC. Residues: CASTLQGNYGYTF.

The gene calls are TRBV7-9 and TRBJ2-7, with no clear D. The CDR3 contains 12 residues. The V gene lost 3 bases and the J gene lost 1 base, with 4 bases spanning the gap. Germline values: CDR1 SEHNR, CDR2 FQNEAQ (reference sequence). CDR3 sequence (DNA): TGTGCCAGCAGCTTTACGTCCTACGAGCAGTACTTC. This encodes CASSFTSYEQYF.

The V call is TRBV29-1, the J call TRBJ2-7; D is perhaps TRBD1 (6 bases). This CDR3 has 15 residues. Germline V gives CDR1 SQVTM, CDR2 ANQGSEA. V was trimmed by 5 bases and J by 0 bases, leaving 17 bases between them. DNA for the CDR3: TGCAGCGTTAAATACAGGGCAGATTACTCCTACGAGCAGTACTTC. This translates into CSVKYRADYSYEQYF.

This chain joins TRBV5-1 and TRBJ2-2, with 8 bases aligning to TRBD2. V dropped 1 base and J dropped 6; count of bases not matched to a gene: 5. CDR3 length: 15 residues. Looked up from germline, CDR1 is SGHRS and CDR2 is YFSETQ. DNA of the CDR3: TGCGCCAGCAGCTTGAGTAGCGGGGAGGCCGGGGAGCTGTTTTTT. Amino acids: CASSLSSGEAGELFF.

The V call is TRBV28, the J call TRBJ2-7, with 9 positions matching TRBD2. CDR1 is MDHEN and CDR2 is SYDVKM in the germline V gene. After removal of 5 bases from V and 6 bases from J, the junction contained 14 bases not matched to a gene. The CDR3 runs 16 residues. The chain's CDR3 is CASSPVAGGPVGEQYF. CDR3 coding DNA: TGTGCCAGCAGTCCGGTGGCGGGGGGGCCGGTAGGCGAGCAGTACTTC.

The rearrangement joins TRBV11-3 to TRBJ2-5; no reliable D call. Per the germline V gene, CDR1 is SGHNT and CDR2 is YENEEA. The CDR3 totals 14 residues. Trimming stripped 1 base from V and 1 base from J, with 7 bases between. CDR3 sequence (DNA): TGTGCCAGCAGCTTAGGCGGCAGCCAAGAGACCCAGTACTTC. Its protein product is CASSLGGSQETQYF.

J is TRBJ2-1 and V is TRBV25-1; D not certain. Looked up from germline, CDR1 is MGHDK and CDR2 is SYGVNS. V shed 4 bases and J shed 9 bases, with 19 bases lying between them. This CDR3 comprises 15 residues. CDR3 nucleotide sequence: TGTGCCAGCAGTGCCGCGACCTACTCAGATGGTGAGCAGTTCTTC. It codes for CASSAATYSDGEQFF.

This chain's CDR3 is CAWKAQGPNYGYTF. Here the CDR3 DNA reads TGTGCCTGGAAGGCCCAGGGACCTAACTATGGCTACACCTTC. The chain joins TRBV30 to TRBJ1-2, with D perhaps TRBD1 (5 bases). The length of the CDR3 is 14 residues. Trimming removed 4 bases from V and 0 bases from J, with 12 bases in between. Germline assignment: CDR1 GTSNPN and CDR2 SVGIG (reference sequence). The variable domain in full, with the rest retrieved from reference TRBV30 and TRBJ1-2, is SQTIHQWPATLVQPVGSPLSLECTVEGTSNPNLYWYRQAAGRGLQLLFYSVGIGQISSEVPQNLSASRPQDRQFILSSKKLLLSDSGFYLCAWKAQGPNYGYTFGSGTRLTVV.

This clone came up a few times. V and J are TRBV9 and TRBJ1-2; D not certain. The germline V gene encodes CDR1 SGDLS and CDR2 YYNGEE. This CDR3 contains 14 residues. The V end lost 0 bases, the J end lost 4 bases, and 10 bases lay between the germline ends. The CDR3 DNA is TGTGCCAGCAGCGTAGGCGAACACGGCTATGGCTACACCTTC. Protein product: CASSVGEHGYGYTF.

This sequence joins TRBV19 and TRBJ1-4; 7 nucleotides agree with TRBD1. CDR1 is LNHDA, CDR2 SQIVND, per germline (reference sequence). With V trimmed by 5 bases and J by 8 bases, 5 bases remained unmatched. The CDR3 loop spans 13 amino acids. The CDR3 region is CASSLTGLEKLFF. The CDR3 nucleotides read TGTGCCAGTAGTTTGACAGGGTTAGAAAAACTGTTTTTT.

The chain joins TRBV7-9 to TRBJ2-2; D possibly corresponds to TRBD2 (6 bases). The germline gives CDR1 SEHNR, CDR2 FQNEAQ (reference sequence). Trimming removed 5 bases at V and 2 bases at J, with 12 bases between. CDR3 length equals 15 residues. The CDR3 sequence is CASSKGLQNTGELFF. The DNA of the CDR3 is TGTGCCAGCAGCAAGGGACTTCAAAACACCGGGGAGCTGTTTTTT.

V and J are TRBV2 and TRBJ2-7, with D possibly called TRBD1 or TRBD2 (5 bases each). The V gene's germline CDR1 is SNHLY and CDR2 FYNNEI. The germline V and J ends were trimmed by 4 bases and 6 bases, with 16 bases remaining between them. CDR3 length equals 14 residues. CDR3 residues: CASSVDVGEGEQYF. CDR3 coding DNA: TGTGCCAGCAGTGTCGACGTGGGGGAAGGCGAGCAGTACTTC. The full variable domain, with the rest looked up from reference TRBV2 and TRBJ2-7, is EPEVTQTPSHQVTQMGQEVILRCVPISNHLYFYWYRQILGQKVEFLVSFYNNEISEKSEIFDDQFSVERPDGSNFTLKIRSTKLEDSAMYFCASSVDVGEGEQYFGPGTRLTVT.

The chain is built from TRBV6-6 and TRBJ1-1; 10 positions match TRBD1. V was clipped by 5 bases and J by 1 base; unmatched bases: 10. The CDR3 is 17 residues long. The germline CDR1 and CDR2 sequences are MNHNY and SVGAGI (reference sequence). This CDR3 is CASSPPGTGDGNTEAFF. The CDR3 DNA reads TGTGCCAGCAGTCCCCCCGGGACAGGGGACGGGAACACTGAAGCTTTCTTT.

This chain uses TRBV30 with TRBJ1-6, with a weak D call TRBD1 (6 bases). Germline lookup yields CDR1 GTSNPN and CDR2 SVGIG (reference sequence). Trimming removed 3 bases from V and 2 bases from J, with 11 bases in between. This CDR3 spans 15 amino acids. CDR3 DNA: TGTGCCTGGAGGACAGGAGGTACCTATAATTCACCCCTCCACTTT. It translates to CAWRTGGTYNSPLHF.

The V and J genes are TRBV30 and TRBJ1-2; a possible D gene is TRBD1 (6 bases). Trimming removed 5 bases from V and 14 bases from J, with 15 bases in between. Per the germline V gene, CDR1 is GTSNPN and CDR2 is SVGIG (reference sequence). This CDR3 region has 10 residues. The CDR3 reads CAWGIGGRTF. CDR3 DNA sequence: TGTGCCTGGGGCATCGGGGGCCGGACCTTC. Supplemented by reference TRBV30 and TRBJ1-2, the full variable domain reads SQTIHQWPATLVQPVGSPLSLECTVEGTSNPNLYWYRQAAGRGLQLLFYSVGIGQISSEVPQNLSASRPQDRQFILSSKKLLLSDSGFYLCAWGIGGRTFGSGTRLTVV.